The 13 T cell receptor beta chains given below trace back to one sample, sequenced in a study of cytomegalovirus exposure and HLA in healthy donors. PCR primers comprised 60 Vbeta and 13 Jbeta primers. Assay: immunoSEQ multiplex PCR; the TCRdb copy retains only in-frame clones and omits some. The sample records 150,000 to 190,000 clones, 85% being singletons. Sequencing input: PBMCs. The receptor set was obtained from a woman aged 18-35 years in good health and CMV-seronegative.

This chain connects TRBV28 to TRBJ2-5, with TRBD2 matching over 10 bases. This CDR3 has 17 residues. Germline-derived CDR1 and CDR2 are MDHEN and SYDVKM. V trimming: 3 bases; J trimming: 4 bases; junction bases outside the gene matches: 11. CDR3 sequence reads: CASSFFGLAVGGETQYF. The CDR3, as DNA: TGTGCCAGCAGTTTTTTTGGACTAGCGGTGGGGGGAGAGACCCAGTACTTC. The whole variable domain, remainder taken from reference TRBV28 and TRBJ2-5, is DVKVTQSSRYLVKRTGEKVFLECVQDMDHENMFWYRQDPGLGLRLIYFSYDVKMKEKGDIPEGYSVSREKKERFSLILESASTNQTSMYLCASSFFGLAVGGETQYFGPGTRLLVL.

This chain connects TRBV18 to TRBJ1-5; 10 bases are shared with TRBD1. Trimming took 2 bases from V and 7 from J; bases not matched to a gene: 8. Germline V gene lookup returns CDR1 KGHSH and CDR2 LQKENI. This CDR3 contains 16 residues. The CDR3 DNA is TGTGCCAGCTCACCAAGGGACAGGGGAGCGGAACAGCCCCAGCATTTT. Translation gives CASSPRDRGAEQPQHF.

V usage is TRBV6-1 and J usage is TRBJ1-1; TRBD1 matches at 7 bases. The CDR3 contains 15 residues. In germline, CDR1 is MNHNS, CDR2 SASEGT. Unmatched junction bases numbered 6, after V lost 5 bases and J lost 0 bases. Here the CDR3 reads CASSSRQGLNTEAFF. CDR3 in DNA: TGTGCCAGCAGTTCCCGACAGGGATTGAACACTGAAGCTTTCTTT.

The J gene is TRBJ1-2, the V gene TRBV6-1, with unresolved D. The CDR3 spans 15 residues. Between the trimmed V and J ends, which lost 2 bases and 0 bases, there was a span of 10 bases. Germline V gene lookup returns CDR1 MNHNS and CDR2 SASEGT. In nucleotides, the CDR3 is TGTGCCAGCAGTGAACTACCTGAAGCTAACTATGGCTACACCTTC. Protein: CASSELPEANYGYTF.

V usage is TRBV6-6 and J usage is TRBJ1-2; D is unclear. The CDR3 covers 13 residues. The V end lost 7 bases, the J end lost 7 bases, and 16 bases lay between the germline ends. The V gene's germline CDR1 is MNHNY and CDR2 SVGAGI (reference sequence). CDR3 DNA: TGTGCCAGCACCGACGGGTCGTATTGTGGCTACACCTTC. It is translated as CASTDGSYCGYTF.

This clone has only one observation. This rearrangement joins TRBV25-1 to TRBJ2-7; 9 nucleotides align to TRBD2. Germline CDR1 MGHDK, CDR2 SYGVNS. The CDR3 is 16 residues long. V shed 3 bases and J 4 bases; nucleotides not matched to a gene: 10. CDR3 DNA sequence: TGTGCCAGCAGTGATAAGGGGCTAGCGGGATGGTACGAGCAGTACTTC. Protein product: CASSDKGLAGWYEQYF.

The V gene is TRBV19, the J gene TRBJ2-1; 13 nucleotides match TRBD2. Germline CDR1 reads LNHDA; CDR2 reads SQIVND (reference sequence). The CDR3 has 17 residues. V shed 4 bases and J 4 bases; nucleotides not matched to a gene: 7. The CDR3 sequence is CASSTLAGGPGYNEQFF. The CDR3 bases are TGTGCCAGTAGTACACTAGCGGGAGGGCCGGGGTACAATGAGCAGTTCTTC.

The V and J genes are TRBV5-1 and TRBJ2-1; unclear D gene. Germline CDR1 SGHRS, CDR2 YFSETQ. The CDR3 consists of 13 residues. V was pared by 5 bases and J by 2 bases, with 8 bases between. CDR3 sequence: CASRARPYNEQFF. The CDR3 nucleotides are TGCGCCAGCAGAGCCCGTCCCTACAATGAGCAGTTCTTC.

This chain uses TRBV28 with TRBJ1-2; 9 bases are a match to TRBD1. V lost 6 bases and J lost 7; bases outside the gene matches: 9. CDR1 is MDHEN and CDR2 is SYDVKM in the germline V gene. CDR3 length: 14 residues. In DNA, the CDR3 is TGTGCCAGCAGCCAGACAGGGGGGATTGGTGGCTACACCTTC. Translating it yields CASSQTGGIGGYTF.

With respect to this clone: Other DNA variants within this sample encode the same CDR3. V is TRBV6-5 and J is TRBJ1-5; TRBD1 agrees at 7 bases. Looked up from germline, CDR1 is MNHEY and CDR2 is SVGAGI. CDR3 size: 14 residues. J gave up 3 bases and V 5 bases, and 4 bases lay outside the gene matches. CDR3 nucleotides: TGTGCCAGCAGTCTTGACAGGGCCAATCAGCCCCAGCATTTT. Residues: CASSLDRANQPQHF.

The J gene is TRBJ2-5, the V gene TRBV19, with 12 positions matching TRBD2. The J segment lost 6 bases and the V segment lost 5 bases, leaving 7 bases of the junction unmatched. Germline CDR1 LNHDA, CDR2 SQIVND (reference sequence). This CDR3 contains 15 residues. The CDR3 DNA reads TGTGCCAGTAGTGAGACTAGCGGGAGTTTACAGACCCAGTACTTC. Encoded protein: CASSETSGSLQTQYF.

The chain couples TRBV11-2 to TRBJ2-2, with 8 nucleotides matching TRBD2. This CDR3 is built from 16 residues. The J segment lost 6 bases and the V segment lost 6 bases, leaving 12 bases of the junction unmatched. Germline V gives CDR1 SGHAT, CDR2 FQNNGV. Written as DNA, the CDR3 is TGTGCCAGCAGGTCCCCACGGGGGGGCAGGCCCGGGGAGCTGTTTTTT. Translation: CASRSPRGGRPGELFF.

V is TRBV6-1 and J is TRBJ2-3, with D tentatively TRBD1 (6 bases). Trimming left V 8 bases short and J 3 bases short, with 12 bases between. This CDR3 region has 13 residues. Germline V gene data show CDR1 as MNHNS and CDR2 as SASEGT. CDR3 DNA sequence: TGTGCCAGCCAAAGCAGGGGAACAGATACGCAGTATTTT. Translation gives CASQSRGTDTQYF.